This entry features one T cell receptor beta chain sequence. The sample originates from a study of blood T cell repertoires in COVID-19. Study background: COVID-19 samples from acute and convalescent phases originated in the United States, Italy and Spain. PBMCs, B-cell-depleted T cells, or T cells were the source of the cDNA or gDNA that made up the material.

The authors' processing: Cell counts per sample came from amplifying reference gene primers. TCRdb keeps only in-frame clones here, not all; method: immunoSEQ multiplex PCR. V and J calls and clone size come straight from that table; D and trimming were deduced from the DNA. The table has approximately 190,000 clones, around 80% seen once; the top ten hold around 20%. V dropped 10 bases and J dropped 8 bases, with 11 bases sitting between them. The CDR3 loop spans 10 amino acids. Germline-derived CDR1 and CDR2 are LGHNT and FRNRAP. The sequencing input was peripheral blood. The receptor was derived from a human donor in a cohort sampled during active COVID-19. The chain combines TRBV12-5 with TRBJ1-2, with D unclear. CDR3 protein: CAIGRIGYTF. CDR3 in DNA: TGTGCTATCGGGAGGATCGGCTACACCTTC.